The rows below give T cell receptor beta chains drawn from one sample of a study of cytomegalovirus exposure and HLA in healthy donors. Profiled with immunoSEQ multiplex PCR; TCRdb holds only in-frame clones, not every one. Here the sample spans 200,000 to 250,000 clones, around nine tenths being singletons. Sequencing was done on a sample of PBMCs. These receptors all stem from a woman aged 18-29 years in good health and CMV-seropositive. The CDR3 runs from the conserved cysteine through the conserved F or W. Fields, in order: V gene, clone size, D gene, J gene, CDR3 protein, CDR3 DNA. D genes are given only for firm matches. The size field is filled for only some rows; it gives once, few, many or a size class.

TRBV6-6	once	TRBD2	TRBJ2-1	CASSQPGSGDGEQFF	TGTGCCAGCAGTCAACCGGGTAGCGGGGACGGTGAGCAGTTCTTC
TRBV7-2	-	TRBD1	TRBJ1-5	CASQPGTGVQPQHF	TGTGCCAGCCAGCCCGGGACAGGGGTTCAGCCCCAGCATTTT
TRBV27	-	TRBD1	TRBJ2-7	CASSVLSTGVISYEQYF	TGTGCCAGCAGCGTCTTATCGACAGGGGTGATTTCCTACGAGCAGTACTTC
TRBV28	-	-	TRBJ2-5	CASSLRDFRVRETQYF	TGTGCCAGCAGTTTACGGGACTTTCGTGTGAGGGAGACCCAGTACTTC
TRBV28	-	-	TRBJ2-1	CASSLTRSSYNEQFF	TGTGCCAGCAGTTTAACTAGGAGCTCCTACAATGAGCAGTTCTTC
TRBV27	-	TRBD2	TRBJ2-1	CASSTLAGVYNEQFF	TGTGCCAGCAGTACCCTAGCGGGGGTCTACAATGAGCAGTTCTTC
TRBV5-1	once	TRBD1	TRBJ1-3	CASSLATGAGNTIYF	TGCGCCAGCAGCTTGGCGACAGGGGCTGGAAACACCATATATTTT
TRBV30	-	-	TRBJ1-1	CAWSSTQGYTEAFF	TGTGCCTGGAGTTCCACACAGGGCTACACTGAAGCTTTCTTT
TRBV5-6	-	-	TRBJ2-7	CASSSGLSEGEQYF	TGTGCCAGCAGCTCGGGACTTTCTGAGGGGGAGCAGTACTTC
TRBV4-1	-	TRBD2	TRBJ2-7	CASSSQTSGSIAGNEQYF	TGCGCCAGCAGCTCCCAGACTAGCGGGAGTATTGCAGGTAACGAGCAGTACTTC
TRBV30	-	-	TRBJ2-7	CAWSVPGRGLYEQYF	TGTGCCTGGAGTGTACCGGGGCGGGGGCTCTACGAGCAGTACTTC
TRBV7-9	-	-	TRBJ2-5	CASSLARTQETQYF	TGTGCCAGCAGCTTAGCCAGAACCCAAGAGACCCAGTACTTC
TRBV28	-	TRBD2	TRBJ2-7	CASTQTGGLAGDGQYF	TGTGCCAGCACCCAGACAGGAGGACTAGCGGGAGATGGGCAGTACTTC
TRBV4-1	-	TRBD2	TRBJ2-3	CASSQVRGGTQYF	TGCGCCAGCAGCCAAGTTCGGGGGGGAACGCAGTATTTT
TRBV11-2	once	-	TRBJ2-1	CASSSHKGTPYNEQFF	TGTGCCAGCAGCTCTCACAAAGGGACTCCCTACAATGAGCAGTTCTTC
TRBV15	-	TRBD2	TRBJ2-1	CATSRGEGTNLSSYNEQFF	TGTGCCACCAGCAGGGGGGAGGGGACCAACCTCAGCTCCTACAATGAGCAGTTCTTC
TRBV28	-	-	TRBJ2-7	CASRVRGGNYEQYF	TGTGCCAGCAGGGTTCGCGGGGGCAACTACGAGCAGTACTTC
TRBV13	once	TRBD2	TRBJ2-5	CASSPRGVQETQYF	TGTGCCAGCAGCCCCCGGGGGGTCCAAGAGACCCAGTACTTC
TRBV15	-	TRBD1	TRBJ2-3	CATGTGGYSGADTQYF	TGTGCCACAGGGACAGGGGGCTATAGTGGCGCAGATACGCAGTATTTT